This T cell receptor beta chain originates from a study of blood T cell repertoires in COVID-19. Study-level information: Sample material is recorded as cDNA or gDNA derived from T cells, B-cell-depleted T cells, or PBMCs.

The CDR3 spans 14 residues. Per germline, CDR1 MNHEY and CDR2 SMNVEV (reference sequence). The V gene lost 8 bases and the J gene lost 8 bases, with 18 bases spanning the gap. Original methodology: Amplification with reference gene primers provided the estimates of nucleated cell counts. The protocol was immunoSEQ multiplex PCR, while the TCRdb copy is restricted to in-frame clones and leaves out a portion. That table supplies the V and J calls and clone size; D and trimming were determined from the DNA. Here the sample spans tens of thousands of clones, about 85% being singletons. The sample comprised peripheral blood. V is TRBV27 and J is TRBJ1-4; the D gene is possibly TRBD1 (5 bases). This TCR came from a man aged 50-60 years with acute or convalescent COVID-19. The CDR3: CASAPAGGEEKLFF. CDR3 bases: TGTGCCAGCGCCCCGGCGGGAGGGGAGGAAAAACTGTTTTTT.